The 10 T cell receptor beta chains below come from one sample, sequenced in a study of shared clonotypes between healthy human individuals. TCRdb's copy holds only in-frame clones and misses some; the assay was immunoSEQ multiplex PCR. Counted here are 2 million to 3 million clones, more than 85% occurring once; the ten biggest clones make up approximately 0.35%. Input material: naive CD4+ T cells from PBMCs. Stated subset: CD45RA+ positively selected. The receptors shown here come from a man younger than 35 in good health. Some clones in this sample may be carry-over from other donors' samples.

This clone appeared a single time. The CDR3, as DNA: TGTGCCAGCAGCTTACCCCCTCAGACAGGGCAATCCTATGGCTACACCTTC. Encoded protein: CASSLPPQTGQSYGYTF. The chain couples TRBV7-8 to TRBJ1-2, with 7 bases matching TRBD1. V lost 2 bases and J lost 4; bases outside the gene matches: 13. CDR3 length equals 17 residues. Germline assignment: CDR1 SGHVS and CDR2 FQNEAQ.

CDR3 sequence reads: CASSLGTSGRASGETQYF. The CDR3 bases are TGTGCCAGCAGCTTAGGGACTAGCGGGAGGGCTTCAGGAGAGACCCAGTACTTC. The chain combines TRBV11-2 with TRBJ2-5, with TRBD2 matching 15 bases. Per germline, CDR1 SGHAT and CDR2 FQNNGV. J was trimmed by 4 bases and V by 1 base; bases with no gene match: 7. This CDR3 region has 18 residues. The full variable domain, rest sourced from reference TRBV11-2 and TRBJ2-5, is EAGVAQSPRYKIIEKRQSVAFWCNPISGHATLYWYQQILGQGPKLLIQFQNNGVVDDSQLPKDRFSAERLKGVDSTLKIQPAKLEDSAVYLCASSLGTSGRASGETQYFGPGTRLLVL.

As DNA, the CDR3 is TGTGCCAGCAGCTTCTCGTGGACGGCGAACACCGGGGAGCTGTTTTTT. The encoded protein is CASSFSWTANTGELFF. This chain uses TRBV5-4 with TRBJ2-2; D ambiguous. From germline, CDR1 is SGHNT and CDR2 YYREEE (reference sequence). Trimming cost V 2 bases and J 0 bases, with 11 bases left between them. CDR3 length equals 16 residues.

Details on this clone: The same CDR3 is also encoded by other DNA sequences in this sample. The rearrangement links TRBV5-1 to TRBJ1-5; D is uncertain. Germline CDR1 and CDR2: SGHRS and YFSETQ. The CDR3 has 13 residues. V lost 3 bases to trimming and J lost 0 bases, with 4 bases between them. The CDR3 region is CASSSGSNQPQHF. The CDR3 bases are TGCGCCAGCAGCTCGGGTAGCAATCAGCCCCAGCATTTT.

This rearrangement joins TRBV18 to TRBJ2-7; 12 nucleotides match TRBD2. The CDR3 is 17 residues long. From germline, CDR1 is KGHSH and CDR2 LQKENI. V was pared by 4 bases and J by 4 bases, with 11 bases of the junction left unmatched. The CDR3 DNA follows: TGTGCCAGCTCACTCTCCCCGGGACTAGCGGGCGTTTACGAGCAGTACTTC. Its translation: CASSLSPGLAGVYEQYF.

The V gene is TRBV7-2, the J gene TRBJ2-7; TRBD1 agrees at 8 bases. The germline CDR1 and CDR2 sequences are SGHTA and FQGNSA. V shed 6 bases, J shed 0 bases, and the junction held 16 bases outside the gene matches. The CDR3 contains 18 residues. The CDR3 spells CASSLRTGTGVLSYEQYF. CDR3 nucleotide sequence: TGTGCCAGCAGTTTACGAACCGGGACAGGAGTTCTCTCCTACGAGCAGTACTTC. Looking up the rest from reference TRBV7-2 and TRBJ2-7 gives the full variable domain: GAGVSQSPSNKVTEKGKDVELRCDPISGHTALYWYRQSLGQGLEFLIYFQGNSAPDKSGLPSDRFSAERTGGSVSTLTIQRTQQEDSAVYLCASSLRTGTGVLSYEQYFGPGTRLTVT.

The J gene is TRBJ1-4, the V gene TRBV29-1; D unresolved. The CDR3 loop spans 14 amino acids. Germline V gene sequence: CDR1 SQVTM, CDR2 ANQGSEA. V lost 4 bases and J 8 bases, leaving 17 bases between the germline ends. The CDR3 bases are TGCAGCGTTGTTCTGGAGAGGGCGCGAGAAAAACTGTTTTTT. This sequence encodes CSVVLERAREKLFF.

This clone has just one count. This rearrangement joins TRBV11-2 to TRBJ2-1; TRBD2 matches 7 bases. The CDR3 has 14 residues. From germline, CDR1 is SGHAT and CDR2 FQNNGV. V dropped 5 bases and J dropped 7; count of bases not matched to a gene: 8. The CDR3 region is CASSLLGEGNEQFF. The CDR3, as DNA: TGTGCCAGCAGCCTCCTGGGGGAGGGTAATGAGCAGTTCTTC.

J is TRBJ1-3 and V is TRBV7-9, with D hard to call. Germline CDR1 is SEHNR and CDR2 is FQNEAQ (reference sequence). V gave up 2 bases and J gave up 0 bases, with 11 bases separating them. The CDR3 extends over 16 amino acids. The CDR3 protein is CASSLHSAISGNTIYF. CDR3 nucleotides: TGTGCCAGCAGCTTACATTCGGCGATCTCTGGAAACACCATATATTTT.

In regard to this clone: Other DNA sequences in the same sample also yield this CDR3. The V gene is TRBV20-1, the J gene TRBJ2-5; no clear D gene. CDR1 is DFQATT and CDR2 is SNEGSKA in the germline V gene (reference sequence). The CDR3 covers 9 residues. The V gene lost 7 bases and the J gene lost 4 bases, with 4 bases spanning the gap. CDR3 region: CSVGETQYF. In nucleotides, the CDR3 is TGCAGTGTTGGAGAGACCCAGTACTTC.